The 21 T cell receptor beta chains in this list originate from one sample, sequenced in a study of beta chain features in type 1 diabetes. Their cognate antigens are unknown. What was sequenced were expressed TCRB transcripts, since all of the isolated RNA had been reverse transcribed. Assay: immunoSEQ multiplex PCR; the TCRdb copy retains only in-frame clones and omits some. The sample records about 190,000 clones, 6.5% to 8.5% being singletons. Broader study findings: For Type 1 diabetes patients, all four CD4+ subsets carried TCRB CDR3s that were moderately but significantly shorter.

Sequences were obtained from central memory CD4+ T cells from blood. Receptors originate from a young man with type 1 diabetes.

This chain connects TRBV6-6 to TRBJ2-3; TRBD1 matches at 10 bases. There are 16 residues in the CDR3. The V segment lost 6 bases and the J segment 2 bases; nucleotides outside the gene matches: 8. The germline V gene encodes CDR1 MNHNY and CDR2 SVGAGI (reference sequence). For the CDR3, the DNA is TGTGCCAGCAGCCCGACAGGGGGCGCTTACACAGATACGCAGTATTTT. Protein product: CASSPTGGAYTDTQYF.

This CDR3 is CASSQDWSGLGTQYF. In DNA form, the CDR3 reads TGTGCCAGCAGCCAAGATTGGTCGGGACTAGGCACGCAGTATTTT. J is TRBJ2-3 and V is TRBV14; TRBD2 aligns across 8 bases. CDR1 and CDR2 from the germline V gene are SGHDN and FVKESK. The CDR3 extends over 15 amino acids. J lost 9 bases, V lost 0 bases, and 8 bases had no gene match.

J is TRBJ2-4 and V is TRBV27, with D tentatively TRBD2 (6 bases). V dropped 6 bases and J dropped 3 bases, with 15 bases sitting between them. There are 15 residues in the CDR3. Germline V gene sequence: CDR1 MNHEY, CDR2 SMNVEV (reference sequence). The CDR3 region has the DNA TGTGCCAGCAGCGCGACAGAAGCGGGCAAAAACATTCAGTACTTC. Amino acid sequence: CASSATEAGKNIQYF.

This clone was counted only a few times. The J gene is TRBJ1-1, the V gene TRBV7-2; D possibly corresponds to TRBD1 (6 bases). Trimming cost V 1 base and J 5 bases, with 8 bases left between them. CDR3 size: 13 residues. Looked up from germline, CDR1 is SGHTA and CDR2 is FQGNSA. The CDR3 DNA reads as TGTGCCAGCAGCTTAGAACAGGGAACTGAAGCTTTCTTT. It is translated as CASSLEQGTEAFF.

As DNA, the CDR3 is TGCGCCAGCACCCCCGGGACTAGCGAAAAAGATACGCAGTATTTT. Its translation: CASTPGTSEKDTQYF. The rearrangement links TRBV5-1 to TRBJ2-3; 10 nucleotides line up with TRBD2. Germline CDR1 SGHRS, CDR2 YFSETQ. Trimming removed 6 bases from V and 5 bases from J; junction bases left unmatched: 9. There are 15 residues in the CDR3. Full variable domain (missing parts from reference TRBV5-1 and TRBJ2-3): KAGVTQTPRYLIKTRGQQVTLSCSPISGHRSVSWYQQTPGQGLQFLFEYFSETQRNKGNFPGRFSGRQFSNSRSEMNVSTLELGDSALYLCASTPGTSEKDTQYFGPGTRLTVL.

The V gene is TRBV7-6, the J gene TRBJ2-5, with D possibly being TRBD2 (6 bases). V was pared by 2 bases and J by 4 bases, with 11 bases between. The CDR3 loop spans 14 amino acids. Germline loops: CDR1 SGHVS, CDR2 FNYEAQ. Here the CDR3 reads CASSLRPGVETQYF. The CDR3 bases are TGTGCCAGCAGCTTAAGGCCGGGGGTAGAGACCCAGTACTTC.

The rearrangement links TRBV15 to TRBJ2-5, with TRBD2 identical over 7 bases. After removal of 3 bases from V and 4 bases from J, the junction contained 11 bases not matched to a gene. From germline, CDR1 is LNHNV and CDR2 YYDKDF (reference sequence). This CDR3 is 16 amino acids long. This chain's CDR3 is CATSSGRTRSGETQYF. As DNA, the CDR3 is TGTGCCACCAGCAGCGGGCGGACTAGATCGGGAGAGACCCAGTACTTC.

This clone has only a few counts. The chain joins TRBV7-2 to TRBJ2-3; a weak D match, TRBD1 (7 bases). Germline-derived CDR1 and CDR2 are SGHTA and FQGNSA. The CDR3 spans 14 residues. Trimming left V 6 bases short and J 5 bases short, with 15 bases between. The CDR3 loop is CASRAGGPKDTQYF. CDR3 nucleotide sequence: TGTGCCAGCAGAGCAGGGGGGCCGAAAGATACGCAGTATTTT.

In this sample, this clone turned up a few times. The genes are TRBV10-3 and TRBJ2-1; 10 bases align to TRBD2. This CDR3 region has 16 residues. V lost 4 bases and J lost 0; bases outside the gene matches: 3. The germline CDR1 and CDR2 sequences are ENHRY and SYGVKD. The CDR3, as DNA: TGTGCCATCAGTGTTTCTAGCGGGAGCTCCTACAATGAGCAGTTCTTC. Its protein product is CAISVSSGSSYNEQFF.

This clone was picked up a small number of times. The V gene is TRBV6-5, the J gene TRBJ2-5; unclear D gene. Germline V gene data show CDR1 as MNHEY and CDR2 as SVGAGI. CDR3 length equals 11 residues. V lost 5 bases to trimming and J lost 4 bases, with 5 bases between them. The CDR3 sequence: CASSPGETQYF. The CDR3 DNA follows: TGTGCCAGCAGTCCCGGAGAGACCCAGTACTTC.

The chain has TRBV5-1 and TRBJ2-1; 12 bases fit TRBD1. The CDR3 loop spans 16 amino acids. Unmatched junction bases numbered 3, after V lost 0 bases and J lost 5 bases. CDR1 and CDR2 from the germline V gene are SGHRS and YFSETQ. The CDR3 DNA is TGCGCCAGCAGCTTGGGCGGGACAGGGGGCCACAATGAGCAGTTCTTC. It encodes CASSLGGTGGHNEQFF.

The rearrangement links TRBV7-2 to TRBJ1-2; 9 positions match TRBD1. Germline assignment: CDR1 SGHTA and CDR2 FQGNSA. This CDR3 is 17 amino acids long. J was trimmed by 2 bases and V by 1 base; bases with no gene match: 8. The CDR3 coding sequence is TGTGCCAGCAGCTTAGTTACAGGGGGCCTTACGAACTATGGCTACACCTTC. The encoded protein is CASSLVTGGLTNYGYTF.

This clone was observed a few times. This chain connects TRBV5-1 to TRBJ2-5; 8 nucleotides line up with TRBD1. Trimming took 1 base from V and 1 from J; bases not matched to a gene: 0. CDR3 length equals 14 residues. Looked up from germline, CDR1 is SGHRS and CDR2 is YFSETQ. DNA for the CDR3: TGCGCCAGCAGCTTGACAGGGGGCCAAGAGACCCAGTACTTC. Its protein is CASSLTGGQETQYF.

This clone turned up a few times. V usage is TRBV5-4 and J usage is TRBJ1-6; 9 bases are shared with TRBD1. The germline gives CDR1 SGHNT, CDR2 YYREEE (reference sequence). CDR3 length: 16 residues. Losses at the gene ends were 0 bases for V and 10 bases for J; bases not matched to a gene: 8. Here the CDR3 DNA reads TGTGCCAGCAGCTTGGAAACAGGGGGCATGAGCTCACCCCTCCACTTT. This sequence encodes CASSLETGGMSSPLHF.

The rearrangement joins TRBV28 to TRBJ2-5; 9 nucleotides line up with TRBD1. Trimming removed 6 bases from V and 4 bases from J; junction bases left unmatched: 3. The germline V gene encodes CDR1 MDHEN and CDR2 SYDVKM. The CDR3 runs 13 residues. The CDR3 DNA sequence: TGTGCCAGCAGGACAGGGGGTGGAGAGACCCAGTACTTC. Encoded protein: CASRTGGGETQYF.

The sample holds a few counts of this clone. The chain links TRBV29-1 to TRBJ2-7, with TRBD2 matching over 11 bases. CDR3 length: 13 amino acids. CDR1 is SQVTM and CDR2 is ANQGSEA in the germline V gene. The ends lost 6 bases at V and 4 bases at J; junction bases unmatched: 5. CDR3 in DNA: TGCAGCGTCAAGACTAGCGGGATGTACGAGCAGTACTTC. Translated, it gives CSVKTSGMYEQYF.

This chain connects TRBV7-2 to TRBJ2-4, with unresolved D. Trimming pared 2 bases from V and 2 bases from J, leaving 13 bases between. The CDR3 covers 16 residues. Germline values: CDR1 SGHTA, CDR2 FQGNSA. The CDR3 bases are TGTGCCAGCAGCTTAAGAACTGGGCTCACCAAAAACATTCAGTACTTC. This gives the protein CASSLRTGLTKNIQYF.

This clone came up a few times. CDR3: CASSYRLGVEWGYTF. CDR3 DNA: TGTGCCAGCAGTTATAGATTAGGGGTGGAGTGGGGCTACACCTTC. This chain joins TRBV6-5 and TRBJ1-2; TRBD1 is a possible D gene (5 bases). Germline CDR1 reads MNHEY; CDR2 reads SVGAGI. V lost 3 bases, J lost 8 bases, and 19 bases lay in between. This CDR3 is built from 15 residues.

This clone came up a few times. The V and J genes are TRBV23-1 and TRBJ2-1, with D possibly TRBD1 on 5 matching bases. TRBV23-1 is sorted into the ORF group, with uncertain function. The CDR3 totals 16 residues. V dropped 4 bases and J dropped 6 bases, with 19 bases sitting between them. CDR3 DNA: TGCGCCAGCAGTCCCTCTGCAGGGTCCAACAGCAATGAGCAGTTCTTC. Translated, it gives CASSPSAGSNSNEQFF.

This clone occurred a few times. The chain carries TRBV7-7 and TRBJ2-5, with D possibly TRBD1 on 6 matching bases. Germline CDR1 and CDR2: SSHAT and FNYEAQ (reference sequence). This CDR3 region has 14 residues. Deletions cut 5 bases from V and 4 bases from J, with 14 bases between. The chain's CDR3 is CASSPQGVTETQYF. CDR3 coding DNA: TGTGCCAGCAGCCCACAGGGCGTTACAGAGACCCAGTACTTC.

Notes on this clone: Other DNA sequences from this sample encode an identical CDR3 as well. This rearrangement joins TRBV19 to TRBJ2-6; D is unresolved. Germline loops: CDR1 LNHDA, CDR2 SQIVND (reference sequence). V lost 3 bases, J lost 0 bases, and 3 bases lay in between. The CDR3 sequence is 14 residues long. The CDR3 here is CASSIYSGANVLTF. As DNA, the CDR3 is TGTGCCAGTAGTATCTACTCTGGGGCCAACGTCCTGACTTTC.